The clone carrying this T cell receptor (beta chain) was seen repeatedly, ten times or more. This record comes from a study of metastatic and nonmetastatic thyroid tumors. Until they underwent thyroid surgery, no patient had received any treatment. TCRdb re-clonotyped the PCR reads via MiXCR. The sample carries 15,000 to 20,000 clones, about an eighth recorded once. The V gene's germline CDR1 is LNHDA and CDR2 SQIVND (reference sequence). CDR3 length equals 13 residues. After removal of 8 bases from V and 10 bases from J, the junction contained 10 bases not matched to a gene. This TCR was sampled from a female donor with papillary thyroid cancer or a benign thyroid nodule (not recorded which). Some clones in this sample may be carry-over from other donors' samples. Material for sequencing was tumor tissue. V gene TRBV19 combines with J gene TRBJ2-1, with 8 nucleotides matching TRBD1. The CDR3 region is CASGPTGVEEQFF. Written as DNA, the CDR3 is TGTGCCAGTGGCCCGACAGGGGTGGAAGAGCAGTTCTTC.